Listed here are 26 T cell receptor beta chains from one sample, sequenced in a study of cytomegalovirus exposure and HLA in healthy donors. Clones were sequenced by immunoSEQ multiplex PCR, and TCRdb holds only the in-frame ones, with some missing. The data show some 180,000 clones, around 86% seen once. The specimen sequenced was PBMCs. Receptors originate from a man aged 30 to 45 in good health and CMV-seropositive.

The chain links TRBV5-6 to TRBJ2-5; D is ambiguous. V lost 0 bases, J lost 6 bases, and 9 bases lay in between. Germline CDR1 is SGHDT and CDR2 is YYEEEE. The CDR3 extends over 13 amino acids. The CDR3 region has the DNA TGTGCCAGCAGCTTGGGCCCCCATCAGACCCAGTACTTC. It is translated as CASSLGPHQTQYF.

Here the CDR3 DNA reads TGTGCCAGCAGTTACTCTCAGGGGCGGAGGAACACTGAAGCTTTCTTT. Its translation is CASSYSQGRRNTEAFF. This chain links TRBV6-6 with TRBJ1-1; D is possibly TRBD1 (6 bases). Germline CDR1 reads MNHNY; CDR2 reads SVGAGI (reference sequence). There are 16 residues in the CDR3. Trimming cost V 0 bases and J 1 base, with 12 bases left between them.

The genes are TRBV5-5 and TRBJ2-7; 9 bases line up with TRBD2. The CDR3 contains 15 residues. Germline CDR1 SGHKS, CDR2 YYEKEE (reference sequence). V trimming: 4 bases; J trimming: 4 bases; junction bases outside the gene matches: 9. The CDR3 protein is CASSPAGTSRYEQYF. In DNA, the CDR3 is TGTGCCAGCAGCCCCGCCGGGACTAGCCGATACGAGCAGTACTTC. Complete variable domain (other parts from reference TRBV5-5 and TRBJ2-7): DAGVTQSPTHLIKTRGQQVTLRCSPISGHKSVSWYQQVLGQGPQFIFQYYEKEERGRGNFPDRFSARQFPNYSSELNVNALLLGDSALYLCASSPAGTSRYEQYFGPGTRLTVT.

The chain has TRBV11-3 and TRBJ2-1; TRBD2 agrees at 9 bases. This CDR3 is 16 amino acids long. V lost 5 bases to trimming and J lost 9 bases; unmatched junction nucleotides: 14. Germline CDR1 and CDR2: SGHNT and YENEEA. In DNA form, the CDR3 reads TGTGCCAGCAGCCCAAGATCTCTTAGCGGGAGCGGTGAGCAGTTCTTC. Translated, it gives CASSPRSLSGSGEQFF.

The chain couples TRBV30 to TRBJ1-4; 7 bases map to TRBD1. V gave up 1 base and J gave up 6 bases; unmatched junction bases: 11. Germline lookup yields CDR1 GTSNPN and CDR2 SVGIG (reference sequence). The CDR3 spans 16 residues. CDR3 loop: CAWSGGMTGRYEKLFF. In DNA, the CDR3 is TGTGCCTGGAGTGGTGGGATGACAGGGAGGTATGAAAAACTGTTTTTT.

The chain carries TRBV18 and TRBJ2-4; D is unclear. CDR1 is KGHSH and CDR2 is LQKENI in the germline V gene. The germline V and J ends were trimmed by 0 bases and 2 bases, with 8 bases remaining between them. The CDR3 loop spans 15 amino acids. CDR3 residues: CASSPPGMTKNIQYF. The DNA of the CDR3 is TGTGCCAGCTCACCACCAGGGATGACCAAAAACATTCAGTACTTC.

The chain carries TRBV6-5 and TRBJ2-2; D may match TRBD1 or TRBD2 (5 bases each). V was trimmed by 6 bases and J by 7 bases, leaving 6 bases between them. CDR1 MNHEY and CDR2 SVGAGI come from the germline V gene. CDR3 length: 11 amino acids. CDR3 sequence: CASRGDGELFF. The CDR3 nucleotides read TGTGCCAGCAGGGGGGACGGGGAGCTGTTTTTT.

Here the CDR3 DNA reads TGTGCCAGCAGCCTCTTCCGGCGAACAGACACCGGGGAGCTGTTTTTT. Its translation: CASSLFRRTDTGELFF. The chain couples TRBV5-6 to TRBJ2-2; D is ambiguous. V was trimmed by 4 bases and J by 3 bases, leaving 16 bases between them. CDR1 is SGHDT, CDR2 YYEEEE, per germline. CDR3 length equals 16 residues.

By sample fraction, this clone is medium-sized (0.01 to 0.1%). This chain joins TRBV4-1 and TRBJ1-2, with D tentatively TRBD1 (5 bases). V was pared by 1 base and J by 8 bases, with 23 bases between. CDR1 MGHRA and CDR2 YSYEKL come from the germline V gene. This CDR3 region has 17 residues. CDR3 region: CASSQVLGGGPSEGYTF. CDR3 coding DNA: TGCGCCAGCAGCCAAGTACTTGGGGGTGGCCCCTCGGAAGGCTACACCTTC.

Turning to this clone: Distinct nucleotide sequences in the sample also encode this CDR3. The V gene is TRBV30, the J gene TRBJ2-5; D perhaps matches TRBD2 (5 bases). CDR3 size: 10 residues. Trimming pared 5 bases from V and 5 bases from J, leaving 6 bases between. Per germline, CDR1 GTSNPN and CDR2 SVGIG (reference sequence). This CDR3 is CAWGGETQYF. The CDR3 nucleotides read TGTGCCTGGGGCGGGGAGACCCAGTACTTC.

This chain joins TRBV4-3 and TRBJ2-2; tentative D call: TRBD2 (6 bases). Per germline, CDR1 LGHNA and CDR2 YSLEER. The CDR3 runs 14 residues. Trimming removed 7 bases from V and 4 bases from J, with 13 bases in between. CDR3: CASKPRGGTGELFF. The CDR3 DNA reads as TGCGCCAGCAAGCCAAGGGGAGGCACCGGGGAGCTGTTTTTT.

The CDR3 region is CSVSRTSGGNNEQFF. Here the CDR3 DNA reads TGCAGCGTCTCCCGGACTAGCGGGGGGAACAATGAGCAGTTCTTC. The chain combines TRBV29-1 with TRBJ2-1; 14 bases match TRBD2. V was clipped by 6 bases and J by 5 bases; unmatched bases: 6. CDR1 and CDR2 (germline): SQVTM, ANQGSEA. This CDR3 has 15 residues.

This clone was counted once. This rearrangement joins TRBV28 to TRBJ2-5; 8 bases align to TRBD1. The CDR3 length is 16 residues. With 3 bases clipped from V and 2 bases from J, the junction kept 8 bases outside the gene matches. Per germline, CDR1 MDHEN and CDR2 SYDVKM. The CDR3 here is CASSFQTGASQETQYF. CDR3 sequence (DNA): TGTGCCAGCAGTTTCCAGACAGGGGCGTCGCAAGAGACCCAGTACTTC.

CDR3 in DNA: TGTGCCAGCAGTGACGGCCGAAATTATAACTATGGCTACACCTTC. Its translation: CASSDGRNYNYGYTF. The chain joins TRBV6-4 to TRBJ1-2; D not certain. CDR3 length: 15 residues. The germline gives CDR1 MRHNA, CDR2 SNTAGT. Trimming took off 2 bases at V and 1 base at J, with 11 bases between the two ends.

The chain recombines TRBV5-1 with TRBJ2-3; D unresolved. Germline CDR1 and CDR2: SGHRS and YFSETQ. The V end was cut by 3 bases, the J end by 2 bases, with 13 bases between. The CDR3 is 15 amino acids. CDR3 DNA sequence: TGCGCCAGCAGCTATACGTCAGATATCACAGATACGCAGTATTTT. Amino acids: CASSYTSDITDTQYF.

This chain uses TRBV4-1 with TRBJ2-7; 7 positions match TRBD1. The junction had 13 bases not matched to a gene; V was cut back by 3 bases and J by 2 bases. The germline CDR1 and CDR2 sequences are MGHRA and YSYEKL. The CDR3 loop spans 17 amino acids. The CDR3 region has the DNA TGCGCCAGCAGCCAGATCCTAGGGGGACAGCGTGCCTACGAGCAGTACTTC. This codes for CASSQILGGQRAYEQYF.

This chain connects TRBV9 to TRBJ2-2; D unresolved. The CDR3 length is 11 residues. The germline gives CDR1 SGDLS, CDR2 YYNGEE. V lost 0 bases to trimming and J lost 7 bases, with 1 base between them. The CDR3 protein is CASSVVGELFF. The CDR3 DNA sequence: TGTGCCAGCAGCGTAGTCGGGGAGCTGTTTTTT. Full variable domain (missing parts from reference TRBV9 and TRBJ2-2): DSGVTQTPKHLITATGQRVTLRCSPRSGDLSVYWYQQSLDQGLQFLIQYYNGEERAKGNILERFSAQQFPDLHSELNLSSLELGDSALYFCASSVVGELFFGEGSRLTVL.

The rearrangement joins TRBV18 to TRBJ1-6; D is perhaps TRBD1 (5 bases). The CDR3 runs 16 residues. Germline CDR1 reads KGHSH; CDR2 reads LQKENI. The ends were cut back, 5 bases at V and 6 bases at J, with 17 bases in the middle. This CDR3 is CASSSATGRSNSPLHF. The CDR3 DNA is TGTGCCAGCTCATCAGCTACGGGACGGAGTAATTCACCCCTCCACTTT.

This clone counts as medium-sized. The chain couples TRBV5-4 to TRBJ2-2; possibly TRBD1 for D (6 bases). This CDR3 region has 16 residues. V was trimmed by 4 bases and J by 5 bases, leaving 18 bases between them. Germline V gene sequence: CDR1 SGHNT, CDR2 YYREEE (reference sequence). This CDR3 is CASSEDNRELTGELFF. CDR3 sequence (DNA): TGTGCCAGCAGCGAAGACAACAGGGAGCTGACCGGGGAGCTGTTTTTT.

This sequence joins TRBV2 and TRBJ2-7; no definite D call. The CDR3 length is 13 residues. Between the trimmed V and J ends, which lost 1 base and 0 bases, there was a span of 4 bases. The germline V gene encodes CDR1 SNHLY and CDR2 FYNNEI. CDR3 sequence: CASSEGFSYEQYF. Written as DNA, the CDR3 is TGTGCCAGCAGTGAAGGCTTCTCCTACGAGCAGTACTTC.

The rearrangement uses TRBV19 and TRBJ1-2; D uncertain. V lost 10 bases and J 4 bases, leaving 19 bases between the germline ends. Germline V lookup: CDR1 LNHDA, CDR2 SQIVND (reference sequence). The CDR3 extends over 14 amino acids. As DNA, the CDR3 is TGTGCCATCTCGGACGGGCCACCGCGCTATGGCTACACCTTC. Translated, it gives CAISDGPPRYGYTF.

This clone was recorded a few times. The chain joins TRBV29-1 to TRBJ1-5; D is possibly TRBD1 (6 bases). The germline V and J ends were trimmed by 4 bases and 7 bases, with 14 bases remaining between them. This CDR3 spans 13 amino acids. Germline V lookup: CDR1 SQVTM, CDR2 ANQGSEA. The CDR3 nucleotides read TGCAGCGTTGGGGAACAGGGTAGCCAGCCCCAGCATTTT. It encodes CSVGEQGSQPQHF. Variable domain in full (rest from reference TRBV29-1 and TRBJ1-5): SAVISQKPSRDICQRGTSLTIQCQVDSQVTMMFWYRQQPGQSLTLIATANQGSEATYESGFVIDKFPISRPNLTFSTLTVSNMSPEDSSIYLCSVGEQGSQPQHFGDGTRLSIL.

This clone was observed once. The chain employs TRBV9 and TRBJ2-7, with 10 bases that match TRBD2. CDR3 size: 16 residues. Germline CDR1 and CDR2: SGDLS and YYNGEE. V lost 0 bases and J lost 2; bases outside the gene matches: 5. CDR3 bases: TGTGCCAGCAGCGTAGGACCGAGCGGGGGGGCCTACGAGCAGTACTTC. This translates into CASSVGPSGGAYEQYF.

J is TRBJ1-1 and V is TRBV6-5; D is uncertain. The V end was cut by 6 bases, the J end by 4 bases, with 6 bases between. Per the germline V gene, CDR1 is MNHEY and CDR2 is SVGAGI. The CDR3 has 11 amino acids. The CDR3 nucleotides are TGTGCCAGCAGGACGAGCACTGAAGCTTTCTTT. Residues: CASRTSTEAFF.

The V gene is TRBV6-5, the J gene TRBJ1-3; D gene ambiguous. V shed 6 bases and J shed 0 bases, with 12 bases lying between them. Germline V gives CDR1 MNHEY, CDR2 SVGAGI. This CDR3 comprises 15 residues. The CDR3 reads CASSQDWDSGNTIYF. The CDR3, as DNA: TGTGCCAGCAGCCAGGACTGGGACTCTGGAAACACCATATATTTT.

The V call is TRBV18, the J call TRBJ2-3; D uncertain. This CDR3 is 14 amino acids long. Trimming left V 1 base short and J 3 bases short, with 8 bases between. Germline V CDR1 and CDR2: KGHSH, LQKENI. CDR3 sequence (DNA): TGTGCCAGCTCACCACTCGAGACTACAGATACGCAGTATTTT. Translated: CASSPLETTDTQYF. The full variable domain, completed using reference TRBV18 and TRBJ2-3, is NAGVMQNPRHLVRRRGQEARLRCSPMKGHSHVYWYRQLPEEGLKFMVYLQKENIIDESGMPKERFSAEFPKEGPSILRIQQVVRGDSAAYFCASSPLETTDTQYFGPGTRLTVL.